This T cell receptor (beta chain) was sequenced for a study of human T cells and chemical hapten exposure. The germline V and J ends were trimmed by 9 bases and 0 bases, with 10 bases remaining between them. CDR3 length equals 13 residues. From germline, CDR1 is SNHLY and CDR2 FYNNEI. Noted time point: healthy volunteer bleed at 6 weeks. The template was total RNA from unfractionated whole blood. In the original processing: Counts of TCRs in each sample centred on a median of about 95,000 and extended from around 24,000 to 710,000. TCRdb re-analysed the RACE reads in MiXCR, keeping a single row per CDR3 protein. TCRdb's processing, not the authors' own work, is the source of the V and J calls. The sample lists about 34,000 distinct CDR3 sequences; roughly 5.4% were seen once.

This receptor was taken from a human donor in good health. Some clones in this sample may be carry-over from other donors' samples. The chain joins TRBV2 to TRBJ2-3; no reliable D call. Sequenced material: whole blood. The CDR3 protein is CARRKGSTDTQYF. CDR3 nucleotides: TGTGCCAGAAGGAAGGGTAGCACAGATACGCAGTATTTT.